The TCR beta chain under discussion was sequenced for a study of blood T cells in healthy people across ages. The authors ran a second PCR of about 7 to 11 cycles using a sample-barcoded 5' primer and a J-beta primer mix. TCRdb reprocessed the 5' RACE reads with MiXCR, giving one entry per CDR3 protein. The sample lists approximately 780,000 distinct CDR3 sequences; 20% to 30% were seen once. This CDR3 is built from 15 residues. Germline trimming cut 1 base from V and 1 base from J; bases unmatched to any gene: 3. CDR1 is MGHRA, CDR2 YSYEKL, per germline. No fewer than 7 million PBMCs went into each sample. This clonotype has a handful of counts. The same data also contributed to another study, on T cells of mothers and their children. That report notes: Each child gave 2.9 million or so TCR beta CDR3 reads (each mother, over 8.5 million). For related and unrelated pairs alike, thymic selection shapes TCR recombination output similarly.

The receptor comes from a boy aged 10-17 years in good health. Sequences were obtained from blood. V and J are TRBV4-1 and TRBJ1-1; 7 bases are a match to TRBD1. CDR3 region: CASSQVDRENTEAFF. In nucleotides, the CDR3 is TGCGCCAGCAGCCAAGTTGACAGGGAGAACACTGAAGCTTTCTTT.